The entry below gives a single T cell receptor (beta chain) sequence along with its context. Per the authors' pipeline: Cell counts per sample came from amplifying reference gene primers. Here immunoSEQ multiplex PCR was the method, and the copy in TCRdb shows in-frame clones only, minus some. The D gene and trimming were derived from the DNA, and the V and J assignments and clone size from that table. The table has 25,000 to 30,000 clones, around 88% seen once. The data were obtained in a study of blood T cell repertoires in COVID-19. Whole-study context: The United States, Italy and Spain supplied acute and convalescent COVID-19 samples. T cells, B-cell-depleted T cells, or PBMCs provided the cDNA or gDNA that served as material.

Trimming took 6 bases from V and 4 from J, leaving 4 bases between them. CDR1 is SNHLY and CDR2 is FYNNEI in the germline V gene. This CDR3 is built from 11 residues. The chain uses TRBV2 and TRBJ1-3; D is undetermined. The TCR was taken from a human donor in a cohort sampled during active COVID-19. The sequenced sample was peripheral blood. Here the CDR3 DNA reads TGTGCCAGCAGCGAGGGAAACACCATATATTTT. Translated, it gives CASSEGNTIYF.